What follows are 20 T cell receptor beta chains derived from one specimen sequenced in a study of OX40 agonist ivuxolimab in advanced cancers. Library preparation was by the immunoSEQ multiplex PCR assay. TCRdb took over this immuneACCESS table, retaining in-frame rearrangements with V and J assigned. Such tables are incomplete; in checked studies, under half of the missing clones stem from an unresolved V gene, and the remainder is unexplained. For this sample the table gives about 83,000 clones, of which under 90% were detected only once. The ten most abundant clones make up roughly 1.8% of the sample. Here the sequenced sample was CD4+ or CD8+ T cells sorted from blood, taken in a trial of the OX40 agonist ivuxolimab. These receptors all come from an adult with an advanced solid tumor such as melanoma, head and neck, liver or kidney cancer.

The chain carries TRBV18 and TRBJ2-1; possible D gene TRBD1, 5 bases. CDR3 size: 15 residues. The V gene's germline CDR1 is KGHSH and CDR2 LQKENI. Trimming left V 5 bases short and J 0 bases short, with 11 bases between. CDR3 DNA: TGTGCCAGCTCAAGTAGGGGCGCCTCCTACAATGAGCAGTTCTTC. It translates to CASSSRGASYNEQFF.

The V gene is TRBV6-6, the J gene TRBJ2-2; D gene ambiguous. This CDR3 spans 14 amino acids. Per the germline V gene, CDR1 is MNHNY and CDR2 is SVGAGI (reference sequence). Trimming stripped 8 bases from V and 0 bases from J, with 10 bases between. The CDR3 nucleotides are TGTGCCAGCGAAAGTTATTCGAACACCGGGGAGCTGTTTTTT. Amino acids: CASESYSNTGELFF.

V is TRBV27 and J is TRBJ2-7, with TRBD2 matching over 7 bases. This CDR3 has 13 residues. The ends lost 8 bases at V and 2 bases at J; junction bases unmatched: 6. Germline V gene lookup returns CDR1 MNHEY and CDR2 SMNVEV (reference sequence). The CDR3 loop is CASHPGGAYEQYF. For the CDR3, the DNA is TGTGCCAGCCATCCGGGAGGTGCCTACGAGCAGTACTTC.

The CDR3 DNA reads TGTGCCAGCAGTTCCACCGGGACATACCAGCCCCAGCATTTT. Encoded protein: CASSSTGTYQPQHF. The rearrangement links TRBV28 to TRBJ1-5; tentative D call: TRBD1 (6 bases). The CDR3 is 14 residues long. V shed 4 bases and J shed 7 bases, with 14 bases lying between them. Per germline, CDR1 MDHEN and CDR2 SYDVKM. The variable domain in full, with the rest retrieved from reference TRBV28 and TRBJ1-5, is DVKVTQSSRYLVKRTGEKVFLECVQDMDHENMFWYRQDPGLGLRLIYFSYDVKMKEKGDIPEGYSVSREKKERFSLILESASTNQTSMYLCASSSTGTYQPQHFGDGTRLSIL.

The chain uses TRBV28 and TRBJ2-3; no clear D. CDR1 MDHEN and CDR2 SYDVKM come from the germline V gene. Trimming removed 3 bases from V and 1 base from J, with 11 bases in between. This CDR3 region has 15 residues. CDR3 sequence: CASSLSLDGTDTQYF. In nucleotides, the CDR3 is TGTGCCAGCAGTTTGAGTCTAGACGGCACAGATACGCAGTATTTT.

The rearrangement links TRBV28 to TRBJ1-5; D may be TRBD1 (5 bases). Trimming pared 5 bases from V and 2 bases from J, leaving 16 bases between. The germline gives CDR1 MDHEN, CDR2 SYDVKM. This CDR3 spans 16 amino acids. The CDR3 DNA follows: TGTGCCAGCAGTCGCCGGGACTTTGTTGGCAATCAGCCCCAGCATTTT. It specifies CASSRRDFVGNQPQHF.

This chain uses TRBV11-1 with TRBJ1-1; D not resolved. The CDR3 totals 14 residues. V was shortened by 5 bases and J by 1 base, with 11 bases between the two germline ends. Per the germline V gene, CDR1 is SGHAT and CDR2 is FQDESV (reference sequence). The CDR3 here is CASSPLRGNTEAFF. As DNA, the CDR3 is TGTGCCAGCAGCCCCCTTCGAGGGAACACTGAAGCTTTCTTT.

The gene calls are TRBV5-4 and TRBJ2-1, with 10 nucleotides matching TRBD2. CDR3 size: 15 residues. The ends lost 3 bases at V and 8 bases at J; junction bases unmatched: 8. CDR1 is SGHNT and CDR2 is YYREEE in the germline V gene (reference sequence). The CDR3 protein is CASSYAASGGDEQFF. The CDR3 coding sequence is TGTGCCAGCAGCTATGCGGCTAGCGGGGGTGATGAGCAGTTCTTC.

Only one count was recorded for this clone. The V and J genes are TRBV5-6 and TRBJ2-5; TRBD2 agrees at 7 bases. Trimming at V came to 1 base and at J to 1 base, leaving 4 bases not matched to a gene. The CDR3 consists of 15 residues. Germline V gene sequence: CDR1 SGHDT, CDR2 YYEEEE. The CDR3 DNA reads as TGTGCCAGCAGCTTGTATTCGGGGGGCCAAGAGACCCAGTACTTC. Its protein is CASSLYSGGQETQYF.

The V call is TRBV5-4, the J call TRBJ2-6; D not certain. This CDR3 spans 14 amino acids. V lost 1 base and J 0 bases, leaving 2 bases between the germline ends. CDR1 is SGHNT and CDR2 is YYREEE in the germline V gene (reference sequence). The CDR3 is CASSLISGANVLTF. In nucleotides, the CDR3 is TGTGCCAGCAGCTTGATCTCTGGGGCCAACGTCCTGACTTTC.

V usage is TRBV27 and J usage is TRBJ2-7, with 9 bases matching TRBD1. This CDR3 comprises 14 residues. The V and J ends lost 5 bases and 7 bases, in that order; junction bases with no gene match: 9. Germline CDR1 reads MNHEY; CDR2 reads SMNVEV (reference sequence). The CDR3 nucleotides read TGTGCCAGCAGTCCGCGGACAGGGGCGGGGGAGCAGTACTTC. It translates to CASSPRTGAGEQYF.

J is TRBJ2-7 and V is TRBV30; D not resolved. Per germline, CDR1 GTSNPN and CDR2 SVGIG (reference sequence). The V and J ends lost 2 bases and 11 bases respectively, with 22 bases between them. The CDR3 loop spans 14 amino acids. Here the CDR3 reads CAWSPLQDLKWEYF. For the CDR3, the DNA is TGTGCCTGGAGTCCACTCCAGGACCTTAAATGGGAGTACTTC.

The rearrangement joins TRBV5-6 to TRBJ2-4, with D unresolved. Trimming stripped 0 bases from V and 0 bases from J, with 10 bases between. Germline V gene sequence: CDR1 SGHDT, CDR2 YYEEEE. This CDR3 contains 16 residues. CDR3 sequence reads: CASSLAAVQAKNIQYF. The CDR3 DNA reads TGTGCCAGCAGCTTGGCCGCAGTCCAAGCCAAAAACATTCAGTACTTC.

The chain joins TRBV6-1 to TRBJ1-1; 7 positions match TRBD1. The CDR3 extends over 14 amino acids. Unmatched junction bases numbered 5, after V lost 6 bases and J lost 1 base. Germline CDR1 and CDR2: MNHNS and SASEGT. CDR3 residues: CASRADRENTEAFF. The CDR3 DNA is TGTGCCAGCAGGGCCGACAGGGAGAACACTGAAGCTTTCTTT.

This chain connects TRBV4-3 to TRBJ2-1; D tentatively reads TRBD1 or TRBD2 (5 bases each). The CDR3 totals 19 residues. Germline V gene lookup returns CDR1 LGHNA and CDR2 YSLEER. The V and J ends lost 1 base and 7 bases respectively, with 26 bases between them. For the CDR3, the DNA is TGCGCCAGCAGCCAAGTACCCGGGACCGCTTTCTCGGTTCGGAATGAGCAGTTCTTC. Translating gives CASSQVPGTAFSVRNEQFF.

The chain has TRBV27 and TRBJ2-1; D is uncertain. Looked up from germline, CDR1 is MNHEY and CDR2 is SMNVEV (reference sequence). The CDR3 consists of 14 residues. V was shortened by 6 bases and J by 4 bases, with 13 bases between the two germline ends. The CDR3 nucleotides are TGTGCCAGCAGACCGCCGTCCCGTTACAATGAGCAGTTCTTC. Its protein is CASRPPSRYNEQFF.

This clone was counted a few times. This chain uses TRBV4-2 with TRBJ1-1; no reliable D call. V dropped 1 base and J dropped 6 bases, with 9 bases sitting between them. Germline V gene sequence: CDR1 LGHNA, CDR2 YNFKEQ. The CDR3 covers 13 residues. As DNA, the CDR3 is TGTGCCAGCAGCCAAGTGGGGTTGGCTGAAGCTTTCTTT. Its protein product is CASSQVGLAEAFF.

The chain carries TRBV28 and TRBJ1-6; TRBD1 agrees at 9 bases. CDR3 length: 15 amino acids. Germline lookup yields CDR1 MDHEN and CDR2 SYDVKM. V gave up 6 bases and J gave up 8 bases; unmatched junction bases: 8. The CDR3 DNA is TGTGCCAGCAGCCCGCTTGGGGACAGGGATTCACCCCTCCACTTT. Its translation is CASSPLGDRDSPLHF.

The chain joins TRBV7-9 to TRBJ2-7, with TRBD1 matching 8 bases. V shed 5 bases and J 6 bases; nucleotides not matched to a gene: 3. Germline CDR1 reads SEHNR; CDR2 reads FQNEAQ (reference sequence). The CDR3 contains 12 residues. The CDR3 bases are TGTGCCAGCAGCCCCACAGGGGGCGAGCAGTACTTC. Translated, it gives CASSPTGGEQYF.

This sequence joins TRBV5-1 and TRBJ2-2; 8 positions match TRBD1. Germline-derived CDR1 and CDR2 are SGHRS and YFSETQ. The CDR3 is made up of 13 amino acids. V gave up 3 bases and J gave up 6 bases; unmatched junction bases: 1. CDR3 DNA sequence: TGCGCCAGCAGCTCGGGACAGGCCGGGGAGCTGTTTTTT. Its translation is CASSSGQAGELFF.